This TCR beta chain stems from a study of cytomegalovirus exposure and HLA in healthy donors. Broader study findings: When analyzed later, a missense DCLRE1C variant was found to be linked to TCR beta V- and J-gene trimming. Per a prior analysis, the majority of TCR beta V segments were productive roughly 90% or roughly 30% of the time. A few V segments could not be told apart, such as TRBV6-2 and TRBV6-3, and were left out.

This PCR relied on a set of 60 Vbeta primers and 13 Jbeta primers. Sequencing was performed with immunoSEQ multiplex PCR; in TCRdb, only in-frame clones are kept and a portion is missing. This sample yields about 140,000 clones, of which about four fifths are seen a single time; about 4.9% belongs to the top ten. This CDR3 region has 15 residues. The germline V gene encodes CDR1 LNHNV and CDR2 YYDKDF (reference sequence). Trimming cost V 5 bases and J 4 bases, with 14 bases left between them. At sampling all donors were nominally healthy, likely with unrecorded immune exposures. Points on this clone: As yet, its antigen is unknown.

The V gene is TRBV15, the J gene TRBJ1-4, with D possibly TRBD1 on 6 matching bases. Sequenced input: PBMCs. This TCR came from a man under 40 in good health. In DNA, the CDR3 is TGTGCCACCAGCGAAGACAGGACTTATAATGAAAAACTGTTTTTT. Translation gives CATSEDRTYNEKLFF.